These 28 T cell receptor beta chains were all obtained from the same sample, sequenced in a study of T cell changes during pregnancy in multiple sclerosis (dated 2019 in TCRdb). Preparation of the library involved the immunoSEQ multiplex PCR assay. TCRdb holds this immuneACCESS table with in-frame rearrangements only. Some clones are missing; in checked studies, unresolved V genes explain under half, and the rest has no known cause. Recorded for this sample are about 60,000 clones; about 92% of them occurred a single time. The ten largest clones add up to 3% to 4.5% of the sample. This specimen consisted of CD8+ T cells from peripheral blood mononuclear cells, obtained in the second trimester of pregnancy. The receptors originated from a female donor with multiple sclerosis, enrolled in a pregnancy study.

J is TRBJ2-5 and V is TRBV2; weak D call: TRBD2 (5 bases). The V gene lost 6 bases and the J gene lost 5 bases, with 10 bases spanning the gap. CDR3 length: 12 residues. CDR1 SNHLY and CDR2 FYNNEI come from the germline V gene. The CDR3 DNA is TGTGCCAGCAGGGACTTAGCTGAGACCCAGTACTTC. Residues: CASRDLAETQYF.

The gene calls are TRBV5-5 and TRBJ2-5; 10 positions match TRBD1. CDR3 length equals 13 residues. Germline V gives CDR1 SGHKS, CDR2 YYEKEE (reference sequence). J was trimmed by 3 bases and V by 7 bases; bases with no gene match: 3. This CDR3 is CASEGQGEETQYF. The DNA of the CDR3 is TGTGCCAGCGAAGGACAGGGGGAAGAGACCCAGTACTTC.

This chain uses TRBV2 with TRBJ2-5; a weak D match, TRBD2 (5 bases). Germline CDR1 reads SNHLY; CDR2 reads FYNNEI. This CDR3 spans 16 amino acids. The germline V and J ends were trimmed by 7 bases and 3 bases, with 21 bases remaining between them. CDR3 in amino acids: CASTPPEVKAEETQYF. In nucleotides, the CDR3 is TGTGCCAGCACCCCACCGGAGGTTAAGGCGGAAGAGACCCAGTACTTC.

This chain links TRBV10-1 with TRBJ1-3; D is unclear. Germline V gene sequence: CDR1 WNHNN, CDR2 SYGVQD (reference sequence). The V end was cut by 7 bases, the J end by 3 bases, with 10 bases between. This CDR3 region has 13 residues. CDR3 DNA: TGCGCCAGCACTAGCTGCCTTGGAAACACCATATATTTT. Its protein is CASTSCLGNTIYF.

The gene calls are TRBV7-9 and TRBJ2-1, with D possibly TRBD1 on 5 matching bases. Per germline, CDR1 SEHNR and CDR2 FQNEAQ (reference sequence). CDR3 length: 11 amino acids. V lost 2 bases and J 9 bases, leaving 5 bases between the germline ends. CDR3 sequence: CASSLRGEQFF. The CDR3, as DNA: TGTGCCAGCAGCTTAAGGGGTGAGCAGTTCTTC.

The chain joins TRBV6-6 to TRBJ1-3; D ambiguous. The CDR3 has 14 amino acids. Per the germline V gene, CDR1 is MNHNY and CDR2 is SVGAGI (reference sequence). The ends were cut back, 1 base at V and 2 bases at J, with 6 bases in the middle. CDR3 DNA: TGTGCCAGCAGTTACTGGGCGCCTGGAAACACCATATATTTT. Residues: CASSYWAPGNTIYF.

This clone showed up many times. V gene TRBV7-9 combines with J gene TRBJ2-7, with D tentatively TRBD1 (6 bases). CDR3 length: 14 residues. Deletions cut 5 bases from V and 1 base from J, with 12 bases between. CDR1 is SEHNR, CDR2 FQNEAQ, per germline (reference sequence). CDR3 region: CASSEQGKSYEQYF. CDR3 bases: TGTGCCAGCAGCGAACAGGGAAAATCCTACGAGCAGTACTTC.

V usage is TRBV29-1 and J usage is TRBJ2-1, with 8 bases fitting TRBD1. The ends lost 2 bases at V and 8 bases at J; junction bases unmatched: 8. Looked up from germline, CDR1 is SQVTM and CDR2 is ANQGSEA. The CDR3 covers 14 residues. The CDR3 region has the DNA TGCAGCGTTGAAATGGACAGGGACATCGATGAGCAGTTCTTC. Protein product: CSVEMDRDIDEQFF.

This clone was picked up one time. The gene calls are TRBV28 and TRBJ1-1, with TRBD1 identical over 7 bases. In germline, CDR1 is MDHEN, CDR2 SYDVKM. V was pared by 4 bases and J by 7 bases, with 6 bases of the junction left unmatched. CDR3 length: 13 residues. CDR3 region: CASSSNRGSEAFF. The CDR3 DNA reads as TGTGCCAGCAGTTCAAACAGGGGTAGTGAAGCTTTCTTT.

The genes are TRBV11-2 and TRBJ2-7, with 11 bases that match TRBD2. The CDR3 has 15 residues. Per germline, CDR1 SGHAT and CDR2 FQNNGV. V gave up 5 bases and J gave up 3 bases; unmatched junction bases: 6. In DNA form, the CDR3 reads TGTGCCAGCAGCCCGCCCGGGACTAGCGGCTACGAGCAGTACTTC. Protein: CASSPPGTSGYEQYF.

This sequence joins TRBV29-1 and TRBJ1-1, with D maybe TRBD1 (6 bases). V lost 4 bases to trimming and J lost 1 base, with 13 bases between them. The CDR3 sequence is 14 residues long. Germline V gives CDR1 SQVTM, CDR2 ANQGSEA. The DNA of the CDR3 is TGCAGCGTTGGACAGGTTCCCAGGAACACTGAAGCTTTCTTT. Amino acids: CSVGQVPRNTEAFF.

The V gene is TRBV4-1, the J gene TRBJ2-7, with TRBD1 identical over 7 bases. CDR1 and CDR2 (germline): MGHRA, YSYEKL. V was pared by 3 bases and J by 6 bases, with 14 bases of the junction left unmatched. The CDR3 loop spans 16 amino acids. DNA of the CDR3: TGCGCCAGCAGCCAGGACTCGACAGGGTATGTTCCCGAGCAGTACTTC. Translating gives CASSQDSTGYVPEQYF.

V usage is TRBV7-9 and J usage is TRBJ2-3; 8 nucleotides match TRBD2. Looked up from germline, CDR1 is SEHNR and CDR2 is FQNEAQ (reference sequence). This CDR3 spans 18 amino acids. V was pared by 6 bases and J by 4 bases, with 18 bases of the junction left unmatched. As DNA, the CDR3 is TGTGCCAGCAGTCTGCCAGCGGGAGCCTCCAGGAGGGCAGATACGCAGTATTTT. It yields the protein CASSLPAGASRRADTQYF.

CDR3 DNA sequence: TGTGCCAGCAGCGTAGATCAGACTGCCTATAATTCACCCCTCCACTTT. This encodes CASSVDQTAYNSPLHF. This sequence joins TRBV9 and TRBJ1-6; D remains unclear. CDR1 is SGDLS and CDR2 is YYNGEE in the germline V gene. V dropped 0 bases and J dropped 2 bases, with 9 bases sitting between them. The length of the CDR3 is 16 residues.

The chain's CDR3 is CASSPRDRLNTGELFF. In nucleotides, the CDR3 is TGCGCCAGCAGCCCCCGGGACAGGCTGAACACCGGGGAGCTGTTTTTT. V usage is TRBV4-1 and J usage is TRBJ2-2; 8 bases map to TRBD1. The V gene end was trimmed by 4 bases and the J gene end by 1 base; junction bases not matched to a gene: 5. The CDR3 is 16 residues long. Germline-derived CDR1 and CDR2 are MGHRA and YSYEKL.

Here the CDR3 DNA reads TGTGCCAGCAGCTTAGAGGGGATCCTTTCCTACGAGCAGTACTTC. It is translated as CASSLEGILSYEQYF. This chain uses TRBV7-8 with TRBJ2-7; TRBD1 is a possible D gene (5 bases). Germline V gene lookup returns CDR1 SGHVS and CDR2 FQNEAQ. V shed 1 base and J shed 1 base, with 11 bases lying between them. There are 15 residues in the CDR3. Looking up the rest from reference TRBV7-8 and TRBJ2-7 gives the full variable domain: GAGVSQSPRYKVAKRGQDVALRCDPISGHVSLFWYQQALGQGPEFLTYFQNEAQLDKSGLPSDRFFAERPEGSVSTLKIQRTQQEDSAVYLCASSLEGILSYEQYFGPGTRLTVT.

The chain recombines TRBV7-6 with TRBJ2-2, with D perhaps TRBD1 (6 bases). V was pared by 5 bases and J by 7 bases, with 17 bases between. This CDR3 comprises 15 residues. Per germline, CDR1 SGHVS and CDR2 FNYEAQ. The CDR3 is CASSIPTGWHGELFF. The DNA of the CDR3 is TGTGCCAGCAGCATACCTACAGGGTGGCACGGGGAGCTGTTTTTT.

The chain joins TRBV6-5 to TRBJ2-3; 11 nucleotides match TRBD2. CDR1 is MNHEY, CDR2 SVGAGI, per germline. Trimming cost V 4 bases and J 3 bases; bases outside gene matches: 6. CDR3 size: 16 residues. For the CDR3, the DNA is TGTGCCAGCAGTTTAAATAGCGGGGGGGCGACAGATACGCAGTATTTT. It specifies CASSLNSGGATDTQYF.

In its sample, this clone was seen a few times. The V gene is TRBV19, the J gene TRBJ1-5; D uncertain. This CDR3 contains 12 residues. The V end lost 5 bases, the J end lost 2 bases, and 4 bases lay between the germline ends. Germline CDR1 reads LNHDA; CDR2 reads SQIVND (reference sequence). This CDR3 reads CASSEGNQPQHF. CDR3 nucleotides: TGTGCCAGTAGTGAGGGCAATCAGCCCCAGCATTTT.

J is TRBJ1-1 and V is TRBV11-2; possibly TRBD1 for D (5 bases). The CDR3 extends over 15 amino acids. CDR1 and CDR2 from the germline V gene are SGHAT and FQNNGV. Trimming left V 0 bases short and J 4 bases short, with 12 bases between. The CDR3 DNA follows: TGTGCCAGCAGCTTAGATGGAGGGGAGGCCACTGAAGCTTTCTTT. Encoded protein: CASSLDGGEATEAFF. The whole variable domain, filled in from reference TRBV11-2 and TRBJ1-1, reads EAGVAQSPRYKIIEKRQSVAFWCNPISGHATLYWYQQILGQGPKLLIQFQNNGVVDDSQLPKDRFSAERLKGVDSTLKIQPAKLEDSAVYLCASSLDGGEATEAFFGQGTRLTVV.

The CDR3 loop reads CASSLRTPSSYEQYF. The CDR3 DNA is TGTGCCAGCAGTTTAAGGACTCCGAGCTCCTACGAGCAGTACTTC. The chain carries TRBV28 and TRBJ2-7; D is perhaps TRBD2 (5 bases). This CDR3 is built from 15 residues. The germline CDR1 and CDR2 sequences are MDHEN and SYDVKM. Trimming cost V 2 bases and J 0 bases, with 11 bases left between them.

This chain connects TRBV2 to TRBJ2-7; 10 bases align to TRBD2. Germline CDR1 SNHLY, CDR2 FYNNEI. This CDR3 comprises 14 residues. Germline trimming cut 3 bases from V and 3 bases from J; bases unmatched to any gene: 2. The CDR3 coding sequence is TGTGCCAGCAGTGAGGGGACTAGCGTCTACGAGCAGTACTTC. This translates into CASSEGTSVYEQYF.

The chain is built from TRBV20-1 and TRBJ2-1, with a tentative D call TRBD2 (5 bases). Trimming stripped 6 bases from V and 9 bases from J, with 12 bases between. CDR3 length: 11 residues. CDR1 and CDR2 from the germline V gene are DFQATT and SNEGSKA (reference sequence). This CDR3 is CSATTEGEQFF. The CDR3 coding sequence is TGCAGTGCCACTACCGAGGGTGAGCAGTTCTTC.

The chain has TRBV5-1 and TRBJ2-7, with a weak D call TRBD2 (6 bases). The CDR3 spans 15 residues. Germline V gene sequence: CDR1 SGHRS, CDR2 YFSETQ. Trimming pared 0 bases from V and 0 bases from J, leaving 10 bases between. CDR3 sequence: CASSLGAGPSYEQYF. The CDR3 nucleotides read TGCGCCAGCAGCTTGGGCGCGGGGCCCTCCTACGAGCAGTACTTC.

This clone was detected once. The V gene is TRBV11-2, the J gene TRBJ2-1; D not certain. The germline V gene encodes CDR1 SGHAT and CDR2 FQNNGV. The CDR3 loop spans 13 amino acids. V was trimmed by 4 bases and J by 5 bases, leaving 9 bases between them. The CDR3 spells CASSSLLDNEQFF. The CDR3 DNA is TGTGCCAGCAGCTCCCTCTTAGACAATGAGCAGTTCTTC.

This chain links TRBV4-2 with TRBJ2-7; 12 nucleotides agree with TRBD2. Germline assignment: CDR1 LGHNA and CDR2 YNFKEQ. There are 19 residues in the CDR3. V was pared by 0 bases and J by 3 bases, with 12 bases of the junction left unmatched. The CDR3 reads CASSQDNMEWTSGDYEQYF. In nucleotides, the CDR3 is TGTGCCAGCAGCCAAGACAACATGGAGTGGACTAGCGGGGACTACGAGCAGTACTTC.

The chain has TRBV27 and TRBJ1-2, with 8 bases that match TRBD1. This CDR3 has 15 amino acids. With V trimmed by 6 bases and J by 7 bases, 13 bases remained unmatched. Per the germline V gene, CDR1 is MNHEY and CDR2 is SMNVEV (reference sequence). CDR3 amino acids: CASSLVGRTGLGYTF. For the CDR3, the DNA is TGTGCCAGCAGCTTGGTTGGCCGGACAGGGCTTGGCTACACCTTC.

V gene TRBV6-1 combines with J gene TRBJ2-7; D may be TRBD1 (6 bases). The CDR3 covers 16 residues. V shed 0 bases and J shed 0 bases, with 12 bases lying between them. Germline lookup yields CDR1 MNHNS and CDR2 SASEGT. CDR3 amino acids: CASSEAIWDISYEQYF. DNA of the CDR3: TGTGCCAGCAGTGAAGCAATTTGGGACATCTCCTACGAGCAGTACTTC.